This TCR beta chain was found in a study of blood T cells in healthy people across ages. Study-wide findings and caveats: Not knowing donor CMV status may have confounded expanded clonotype changes. Fewer expanded clones and more diversity marked long-lived versus aged donors. With age, beta diversity per million T cells declined roughly linearly, significantly by approximately 40.

The CDR3 length is 14 residues. Trimming removed 7 bases from V and 1 base from J; junction bases left unmatched: 5. Germline CDR1 KGHDR, CDR2 SFDVKD. Per sample, at least 6 micrograms of total RNA were extracted. This clonotype has only a few counts. Its antigen is not known. It was with a sample-barcoded 5' primer and a J-beta primer mix that a second PCR of roughly 7 to 12 cycles was run. TCRdb called the 5' RACE reads again in MiXCR, with one record for every CDR3 protein. The data contain 1 million or so distinct CDR3 sequences, 45% of them singletons. The sequencing sample was made of blood. The chain links TRBV24-1 to TRBJ2-7, with TRBD2 identical over 8 bases. This sequence originates from a woman aged 55-70 years in good health. The CDR3 loop reads CATSGLALSYEQYF. The CDR3 DNA is TGTGCCACCAGCGGACTAGCTCTTTCCTACGAGCAGTACTTC.